These T cell receptor beta chains were read from a single sample in a study of blood T cell repertoires in COVID-19. Profiled with immunoSEQ multiplex PCR; TCRdb holds only in-frame clones, not every one. This table holds about 140,000 clones, under 90% found once. Specimen: peripheral blood. The source is a human donor in a cohort sampled during active COVID-19. The CDR3 runs from the conserved cysteine through the conserved F or W. The D gene is left open where the match is weak. Some rows have no size entry. The others give once, few or many, or a class for an expanded clone.

TRBV6-6	-	TRBJ1-6	-	TGTGCCAGCAGTCGTACAACCAGATTCCGTTCCTCCTATAATTCACCCCTCCACTTT	CASSRTTRFRSSYNSPLHF
TRBV7-2	-	TRBJ2-5	TRBD1	TGTGCCAGCAGCCCAGGTTCAGGGGGCTGGGTAGAGACCCAGTACTTC	CASSPGSGGWVETQYF
TRBV13	-	TRBJ1-1	-	TGTGCCAGCAGCTTAGGTGGACACCACACTGAAGCTTTCTTT	CASSLGGHHTEAFF
TRBV4-2	once	TRBJ2-3	TRBD2	TGTGCCAGCAGCCAAGAGGGAACGGGGGGGCAGGTAGATACGCAGTATTTT	CASSQEGTGGQVDTQYF
TRBV7-8	-	TRBJ1-3	-	TGTGCCAGCTCCATAGGGGGAAGGGGATCTGGAAACACCATATATTTT	CASSIGGRGSGNTIYF
TRBV4-3	-	TRBJ2-3	-	TGCGCCAGCAGCCCGGTGGGGGCTACAGATACGCAGTATTTT	CASSPVGATDTQYF
TRBV14	-	TRBJ1-6	TRBD1	TGTGCCAGCAGCCAGATCGCCGGGACAGGAAATTCACCCCTCCACTTT	CASSQIAGTGNSPLHF
TRBV4-2	few	TRBJ1-6	-	TGTGCCAGCACCCCTCAAGGGGATGGTAATTCACCCCTCCACTTT	CASTPQGDGNSPLHF
TRBV19	-	TRBJ1-1	-	TGTGCCAGTAGTAGGTATGATAGATACACTGAAGCTTTCTTT	CASSRYDRYTEAFF
TRBV5-1	-	TRBJ2-1	TRBD2	TGCGCCAGCAGCTTCACCCGCGGGGGGAACAATGAGCAGTTCTTC	CASSFTRGGNNEQFF
TRBV5-4	-	TRBJ2-1	-	TGTGCCAGCAGCCCCGGACGGGAAACCTACAATGAGCAGTTCTTC	CASSPGRETYNEQFF
TRBV7-2	-	TRBJ1-4	-	TGTGCCAGCAGCTTGGGCCAGGGGAGAAAACTGTTTTTT	CASSLGQGRKLFF
TRBV5-6	-	TRBJ2-7	-	TGTGCCAGCAGCTTGTATAGTGGCGAGCAGTACTTC	CASSLYSGEQYF
TRBV6-5	-	TRBJ1-5	TRBD1	TGTGCCAGCAGTCGCAGGGGGATCAATCAGCCCCAGCATTTT	CASSRRGINQPQHF
TRBV4-1	-	TRBJ1-4	TRBD1	TGCGCCAGCAGCCAGGACGACAGGGTTGGCGAAAAACTGTTTTTT	CASSQDDRVGEKLFF
TRBV10-3	-	TRBJ2-3	TRBD2	TGTGCCATCAGTGAAGGCCTAGCGGGGCGCGGAGATACGCAGTATTTT	CAISEGLAGRGDTQYF
TRBV28	-	TRBJ1-4	-	TGTGCCAGCAGCGGATGGGACGGCACAGGGGAAAAACTGTTTTTT	CASSGWDGTGEKLFF
TRBV5-1	-	TRBJ2-1	-	TGCGCCAGCAGCTTGGATTCTAGCGTGCCTGAGCAGTTCTTC	CASSLDSSVPEQFF
TRBV27	-	TRBJ1-4	-	TGTGCCAGCAAGCAGCCGGGACTGGTAAATGAAAAACTGTTTTTT	CASKQPGLVNEKLFF
TRBV4-2	-	TRBJ2-3	TRBD2	TGTGCCAGCAGCCCAATTAGCGGGGGTATGGCGGATACGCAGTATTTT	CASSPISGGMADTQYF
TRBV10-3	-	TRBJ1-1	TRBD1	TGTGCCACACAGGGGGCCCCAGGGGGGAACACTGAAGCTTTCTTT	CATQGAPGGNTEAFF
TRBV19	few	TRBJ1-1	-	TGTGCCAGTACAATGGCGGGGTTGAACACTGAAGCTTTCTTT	CASTMAGLNTEAFF
TRBV29-1	-	TRBJ1-2	-	TGCAGCGCACGGGACAACGGCTACACCTTC	CSARDNGYTF
TRBV21-1	-	TRBJ2-7	-	TGTGCCAGCAGCAAATCCCCCTTCCCCCCACACCGGGCCTACGAGCAGTACTTC	CASSKSPFPPHRAYEQYF
TRBV5-6	-	TRBJ2-5	-	TGTGCCAGCAGCTTACAGGGAAAGCGGGAGACCCAGTACTTC	CASSLQGKRETQYF
TRBV10-3	-	TRBJ1-1	TRBD1	TGTGCCATCAGCCCCGGACAGGGGGCGTCGGACACTGAAGCTTTCTTT	CAISPGQGASDTEAFF
TRBV2	-	TRBJ2-7	-	TGTGCCAGCCTACAGGGCCTTCCCTCCTACGAGCAGTACTTC	CASLQGLPSYEQYF
TRBV7-6	-	TRBJ2-2	TRBD2	TGTGCCAGCAGCCAAATAGCGGGGGCCACCGGGGAGCTGTTTTTT	CASSQIAGATGELFF
TRBV5-6	once	TRBJ2-3	TRBD2	TGTGCCAGCAGCTACGGACTAGCGGGGGGGCTTACAGATACGCAGTATTTT	CASSYGLAGGLTDTQYF
TRBV5-4	-	TRBJ2-7	TRBD1	TGTGCCAGCAGCTTCGCCGGGACAGCCGTCTCCTACGAGCAGTACTTC	CASSFAGTAVSYEQYF
TRBV15	-	TRBJ1-5	-	TGTGCCACCACATCAGGGTACGATCAGCCCCAGCATTTT	CATTSGYDQPQHF
TRBV29-1	-	TRBJ2-5	-	TGCAGCGTTGAAGATGCTCAGGGGCTGGGAGAGACCCAGTACTTC	CSVEDAQGLGETQYF
TRBV19	-	TRBJ2-5	TRBD2	TGTGCCAGTAGTACAGGACTAGCGGGGGGGGAGACCCAGTACTTC	CASSTGLAGGETQYF
TRBV5-8	-	TRBJ2-1	TRBD1	TGTGCCAGCAGCTTCGGGACAGCCTACAATGAGCAGTTCTTC	CASSFGTAYNEQFF
TRBV6-4	-	TRBJ2-2	TRBD1	TGTGCCAGCAGCCTAGGGACAGGGGGCATTCCCGGGGAGCTGTTTTTT	CASSLGTGGIPGELFF
TRBV15	-	TRBJ2-5	-	TGTGCCACCAGCAGCGTGAGGGTCTCGCAAGAGACCCAGTACTTC	CATSSVRVSQETQYF
TRBV28	once	TRBJ1-4	TRBD1	TGTGCCAGCAGTCCCCCCCGTGGACAGGGCGGAAAACTGTTTTTT	CASSPPRGQGGKLFF
TRBV4-1	-	TRBJ2-1	TRBD2	TGCGCCAGCAGCCACTCACCGGGACTAGTGGCCCATGAGCAGTTCTTC	CASSHSPGLVAHEQFF
TRBV11-2	-	TRBJ1-5	TRBD1	TGTGCCAGCAGCTTAGGACAGGGCAGCAATCAGCCCCAGCATTTT	CASSLGQGSNQPQHF
TRBV7-8	-	TRBJ1-3	-	TGTGCCAGCAGTTTAACAGGGAGCTCTGGAAACACCATATATTTT	CASSLTGSSGNTIYF
TRBV30	-	TRBJ1-1	-	TGTGCCTGGAGCACAGGGACGGCTGAAGCTTTCTTT	CAWSTGTAEAFF
TRBV4-2	-	TRBJ2-6	TRBD2	TGTGCCAGCAGCCAAGTGGGTCCACTAGCGGGGGGGTATGGGGCCAACGTCCTGACTTTC	CASSQVGPLAGGYGANVLTF
TRBV11-2	-	TRBJ2-5	TRBD2	TGTGCCAGCAGCCTATCCCCAGCGGGGGTAGAGACCCAGTACTTC	CASSLSPAGVETQYF
TRBV4-2	once	TRBJ2-2	TRBD2	TGTGCCAGCAGCCAAGCGTTCGGGACTAGCCAGAACACCGGGGAGCTGTTTTTT	CASSQAFGTSQNTGELFF
TRBV11-2	-	TRBJ2-1	-	TGTGCCAGCAGCTTAAAACAGTCAGTCCGGCAGTTCTTC	CASSLKQSVRQFF
TRBV11-2	-	TRBJ1-1	-	TGTGCCAGCAGCTCTAGGCGGGGGAGCACTGAAGCTTTCTTT	CASSSRRGSTEAFF
TRBV7-2	-	TRBJ2-5	-	TGTGCCAGCGCCCCGGGTAAAGGGACTGGGGTGACCCAGTACTTC	CASAPGKGTGVTQYF
TRBV5-5	-	TRBJ1-1	-	TGTGCCAGCAGCTTTACAGGGCAGAAGAACACTGAAGCTTTCTTT	CASSFTGQKNTEAFF
TRBV12-3/TRBV12-4	-	TRBJ2-7	-	TGTGCCAGCAGTGCCGGGTCATCTTACGAGCAGTACTTC	CASSAGSSYEQYF
TRBV6-2/TRBV6-3	-	TRBJ2-2	TRBD1	TGTGCCAGCGGCCGACAGGGCGGTGGCGCCGGGGAGCTGTTTTTT	CASGRQGGGAGELFF
TRBV5-4	-	TRBJ2-7	TRBD1	TGTGCCAGCAGCCAAGGGGACAGTTGGCAGTACTTC	CASSQGDSWQYF
TRBV3-1/TRBV3-2	-	TRBJ2-1	TRBD2	TGTGCCAGCAGCCAAGGGACTAGCGGGGGGGCAAATTTCTTC	CASSQGTSGGANFF